The clone carrying this TCR beta chain was recorded at least ten times. Antigen: not known. The authors amplified TCR beta CDR3 regions from RNA transcripts. The first-round RT-PCR employed HTBI primers together with the Qiagen OneStep RT-PCR kit. A multiplex PCR was then performed as the second round. Via MiXCR, TCRdb re-called the multiplex PCR reads, giving one row per CDR3 protein. This table has almost 400,000 distinct CDR3 sequences, approximately 20% appearing once. The data belong to a study of Graves' ophthalmopathy and Graves' hyperthyroidism. General study findings and limits: A majority of expanded thyroid clonotypes exceeding 0.001 frequency were likewise present in blood.

Trimming took 6 bases from V and 9 from J, leaving 17 bases between them. There are 14 residues in the CDR3. The chain is built from TRBV12-3 or TRBV12-4 and TRBJ2-2; D tentatively fits TRBD1 or TRBD2 (5 bases each). This receptor was identified in a woman under 30 with Graves' ophthalmopathy. Specimen: peripheral blood. CDR3 sequence reads: CASSTPVGDRELFF. CDR3 DNA sequence: TGTGCCAGCAGCACCCCCGTCGGGGACCGGGAGCTGTTTTTT.